These T cell receptor beta chains were read from a single sample in a study of metastatic and nonmetastatic thyroid tumors. TCRdb re-called clones from the PCR reads using MiXCR. The table records about 21,000 clones, more than 15% of them present only once. The specimen was tumor tissue. The receptors derive from a female donor with papillary thyroid cancer or a benign thyroid nodule (not recorded which). Some clones in this sample may be carry-over from other donors' samples. CDR3s include the opening cysteine and the closing phenylalanine or tryptophan. Fields, in order: CDR3 length, D gene, V gene, J gene, clone size, CDR3 DNA, CDR3 protein. The D gene is left open where the match is weak. A row's size may be missing; if present it is once, few, many or a size class.

cdr3_length: 12; d_call: -; v_call: TRBV12-3/TRBV12-4; j_call: TRBJ2-7; clone_size: -; cdr3_nt: TGTGCCAGCAGTTTAGCGGGATACGAGCAGTACTTC; cdr3_aa: CASSLAGYEQYF
cdr3_length: 15; d_call: TRBD2; v_call: TRBV28; j_call: TRBJ2-1; clone_size: many; cdr3_nt: TGTGCCAGCAGTTTACTTAGCGGGAAATACAATGAGCAGTTCTTC; cdr3_aa: CASSLLSGKYNEQFF
cdr3_length: 13; d_call: -; v_call: TRBV30; j_call: TRBJ1-4; clone_size: many; cdr3_nt: TGTGCCTGGAGTGTACCCGCAGCCGGAAAACTGTTTTTT; cdr3_aa: CAWSVPAAGKLFF
cdr3_length: 12; d_call: -; v_call: TRBV20-1; j_call: TRBJ1-1; clone_size: many; cdr3_nt: TGCATCACCGACGGGGGGGGCGCTGAAGCTTTCTTT; cdr3_aa: CITDGGGAEAFF
cdr3_length: 17; d_call: TRBD1; v_call: TRBV14; j_call: TRBJ2-7; clone_size: many; cdr3_nt: TGTGCCAGCAGCCATTATTCCCGTGACAGGGGAACCTACGAGCAGTACTTC; cdr3_aa: CASSHYSRDRGTYEQYF
cdr3_length: 18; d_call: -; v_call: TRBV19; j_call: TRBJ2-1; clone_size: many; cdr3_nt: TGTGCCAGTAGTATTTATGGGACTCCTCGGCGCTCCTACAATGAGCAGTTCTTC; cdr3_aa: CASSIYGTPRRSYNEQFF
cdr3_length: 11; d_call: -; v_call: TRBV29-1; j_call: TRBJ1-1; clone_size: many; cdr3_nt: TGCAGCGGGGCTCGGAACACTGAAGCTTTCTTT; cdr3_aa: CSGARNTEAFF
cdr3_length: 16; d_call: TRBD2; v_call: TRBV5-6; j_call: TRBJ2-3; clone_size: -; cdr3_nt: TGTGCCAGCAGCCTCGTGGGGACTATCGGGAGAAATACGCAGTATTTT; cdr3_aa: CASSLVGTIGRNTQYF
cdr3_length: 15; d_call: -; v_call: TRBV19; j_call: TRBJ2-7; clone_size: many; cdr3_nt: TGTGCCAGTAGTACCTCCGTGGACAGCTCCTACGAGCAGTACTTC; cdr3_aa: CASSTSVDSSYEQYF
cdr3_length: 16; d_call: -; v_call: TRBV3-1; j_call: TRBJ1-4; clone_size: many; cdr3_nt: TGTGCCAGCAGACATACGTCGGGGGGACCAAATGAAAAACTGTTTTTT; cdr3_aa: CASRHTSGGPNEKLFF